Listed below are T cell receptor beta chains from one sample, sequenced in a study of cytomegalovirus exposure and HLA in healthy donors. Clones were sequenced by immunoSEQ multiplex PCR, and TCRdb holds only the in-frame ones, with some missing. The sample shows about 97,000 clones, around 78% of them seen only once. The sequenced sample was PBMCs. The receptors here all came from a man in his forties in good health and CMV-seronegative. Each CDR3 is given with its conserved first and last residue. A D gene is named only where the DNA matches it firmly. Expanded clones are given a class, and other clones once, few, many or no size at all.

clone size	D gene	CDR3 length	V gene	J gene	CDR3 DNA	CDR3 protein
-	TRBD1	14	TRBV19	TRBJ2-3	TGTGCCAGTAGTCCCCGGGACAGTACAGATACGCAGTATTTT	CASSPRDSTDTQYF
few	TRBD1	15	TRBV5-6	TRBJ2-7	TGTGCCAGCAGCTTGCCCGGGACAGGGAAATACGAGCAGTACTTC	CASSLPGTGKYEQYF
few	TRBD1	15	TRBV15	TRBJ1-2	TGTGCCACCAGCAGAGACCCGGGACAGGCCCATGGCTACGCCTTC	CATSRDPGQAHGYAF
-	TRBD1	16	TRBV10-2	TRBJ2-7	TGCGCCAGCAGCCCCCACCCAGGACAGGGGTCCTACGAGCAGTACTTC	CASSPHPGQGSYEQYF
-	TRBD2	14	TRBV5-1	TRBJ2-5	TGCGCCAGCAGCTCCAGCGGGGCGGGGGAGACCCAGTACTTC	CASSSSGAGETQYF
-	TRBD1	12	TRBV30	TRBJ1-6	TGTGCCTGGAGTGTGCAGGGGGCTACCCTCCACTTT	CAWSVQGATLHF
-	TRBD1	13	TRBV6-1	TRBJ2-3	TGTGCCGGGGGACAGGGCTACACAGATACGCAGTATTTT	CAGGQGYTDTQYF
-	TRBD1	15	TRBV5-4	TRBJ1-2	TGTGCCAGCAGCTTTCCCGGGACAGGGGCGGCTGGCTACACCTTC	CASSFPGTGAAGYTF
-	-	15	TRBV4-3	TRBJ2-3	TGCGCCAGCAGCCCATACACGGGGGGCACAGATACGCAGTATTTT	CASSPYTGGTDTQYF
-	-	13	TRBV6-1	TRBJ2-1	TGTGCCAGCAGTGGACTAGACTACAATGAGCAGTTCTTC	CASSGLDYNEQFF
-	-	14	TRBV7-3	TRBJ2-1	TGTGCCAGCAGCTTAATCGGGGTGGGGAATGAGCAGTTCTTC	CASSLIGVGNEQFF
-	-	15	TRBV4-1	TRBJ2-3	TGCGCCAGCAGCCAAGGAAGGGGGTGGACAGATACGCAGTATTTT	CASSQGRGWTDTQYF
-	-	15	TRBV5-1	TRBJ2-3	TGCGCCAGCAGCTCCACCTTAACCGGGTCGGATACGCAGTATTTT	CASSSTLTGSDTQYF
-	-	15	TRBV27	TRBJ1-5	TGTGCCAGCAGTTTAAACGCGGGAAGCAATCAGCCCCAGCATTTT	CASSLNAGSNQPQHF
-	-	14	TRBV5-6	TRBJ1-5	TGTGCCAGCAGCGGGCAGGGTGGTGTCCAGCCCCAGCATTTT	CASSGQGGVQPQHF
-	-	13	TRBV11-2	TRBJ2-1	TGTGCCAGCAGCTTACTAAATAGGGGTGAGCAGTTCTTC	CASSLLNRGEQFF
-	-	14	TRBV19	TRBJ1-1	TGTGCCAGTAGTACTCTTGCGGGTAGCGCTGAAGCTTTCTTT	CASSTLAGSAEAFF
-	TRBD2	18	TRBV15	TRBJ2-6	TGTGCCACCAGCCAGGAGGGCGGGGGGGCCCCTGGGGCCAACGTCCTGACTTTC	CATSQEGGGAPGANVLTF
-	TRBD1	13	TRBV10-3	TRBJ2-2	TGTGCCATCAAAGGACAGGACGCCGGGGAGCTGTTTTTT	CAIKGQDAGELFF
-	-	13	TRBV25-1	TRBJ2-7	TGTGCCAGCAGTGACCTTCGGGGCTACGAGCAGTACTTC	CASSDLRGYEQYF
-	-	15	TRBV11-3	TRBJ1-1	TGTGCCAGCAGCGCGGGGGGGCTACTGAACACTGAAGCTTTCTTT	CASSAGGLLNTEAFF
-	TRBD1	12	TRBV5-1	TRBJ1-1	TGCGCCAGCAGCGGGGGGACAGGGTGGGCTTTCTTT	CASSGGTGWAFF
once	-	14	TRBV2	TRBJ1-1	TGTGCCAGCAGTAAGAAATCGACGGGCACTGAAGCTTTCTTT	CASSKKSTGTEAFF
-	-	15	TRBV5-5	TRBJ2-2	TGTGCCAGCAGCTTAGCGACTAGATCTACCGGGGAGCTGTTTTTT	CASSLATRSTGELFF
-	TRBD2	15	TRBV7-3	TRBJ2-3	TGTGCCAGCAGCCCGGGGGGAGGACCCACAGATACGCAGTATTTT	CASSPGGGPTDTQYF
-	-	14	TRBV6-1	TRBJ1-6	TGTGCCAGCAGTGAACTACAGGGCAATTCACCCCTCCACTTT	CASSELQGNSPLHF
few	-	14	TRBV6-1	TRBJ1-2	TGTGCCAGCAGTGAAGGGTCGACAAATTATGGCTACACCTTC	CASSEGSTNYGYTF
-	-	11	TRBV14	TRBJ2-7	TGTGCCAGCAGCCGTACCTACGAGCAGTACTTC	CASSRTYEQYF
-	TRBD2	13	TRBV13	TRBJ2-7	TGTGCCAGCAGCTTAGTAGCGGGGGGGGAGCAGTACTTC	CASSLVAGGEQYF